This record concerns one T cell receptor (beta chain) sequence. This sample is part of a study of blood T cell repertoires in COVID-19. Background on the study: In each case, the material was cDNA or gDNA derived from T cells, B-cell-depleted T cells, or PBMCs.

Recruits, aged roughly 18 to 95 years, lived in some 25 US areas. Donors of Cohort 3 who recovered were those that had two negative PCRs, clearance, or symptom resolution. Germline CDR1 reads KGHSH; CDR2 reads LQKENI. The length of the CDR3 is 15 residues. V dropped 5 bases and J dropped 1; count of bases not matched to a gene: 7. Original data processing: Quantification of nucleated cells was approximated via reference gene primer amplification. Using immunoSEQ multiplex PCR, the repertoire was profiled, and TCRdb retains in-frame clones only, with some absent. V and J calls and clone size follow that table, whereas D and trimming were derived from the DNA. The sample includes about 250,000 clones, 86% seen only once; the top ten take around 1.8%.

The clonotype comes from a man aged 40-49 years who had recovered from COVID-19. The specimen sequenced was PBMCs or T cells enriched from blood (not recorded which). V gene TRBV18 combines with J gene TRBJ2-7; 8 positions match TRBD2. The CDR3 sequence: CASSNMTSASYEQYF. The DNA of the CDR3 is TGTGCCAGCTCAAACATGACTAGCGCGTCCTACGAGCAGTACTTC.